This T cell receptor (beta chain) was found in a study of spatial heterogeneity in lung cancer. TCRdb re-called the 5' RACE reads through MiXCR, storing one row per CDR3 protein. The sample shows 30,000 to 45,000 distinct CDR3 sequences, less than 8.5% of them seen only once. Indicated time point: sample taken at primary tumor resection. There are many counts of this clonotype. Germline CDR1 reads SGHRS; CDR2 reads YFSETQ. The CDR3 covers 11 residues. Trimming removed 2 bases at V and 16 bases at J, with 13 bases between. The receptor was derived from a female donor with early-stage non-small cell lung cancer. The chain joins TRBV5-1 to TRBJ2-1; TRBD1 or TRBD2 may be the D gene (6 bases each). The sample in question was PBMCs, obtained at surgery. The CDR3 DNA is TGCGCCAGCAGCTTTGCAGGGGACTTTTTCTTC. Translated, it gives CASSFAGDFFF.